These 31 T cell receptor beta chains originate from one sample sequenced in a study of CD8+ T cells in alopecia areata. Following RNA extraction, reverse transcription yielded cDNA that acted as the sequencing template. The table came from immunoSEQ multiplex PCR; TCRdb's copy has only in-frame clones and leaves some out. The table has 75,000 to 100,000 clones, about 40% seen once; the top ten hold about 0.79%. The sequencing input was CD4+ T cells sorted from blood. The origin of the receptors is a human donor with alopecia areata.

The rearrangement joins TRBV5-1 to TRBJ2-5; D is unclear. Per germline, CDR1 SGHRS and CDR2 YFSETQ. V lost 1 base and J lost 2, with 9 bases in between. CDR3 length equals 14 residues. CDR3 in DNA: TGCGCCAGCAGCTTGCGGGTAGGACAAGAGACCCAGTACTTC. Its protein is CASSLRVGQETQYF.

This sequence joins TRBV29-1 and TRBJ2-5; D is unclear. Germline CDR1 SQVTM, CDR2 ANQGSEA. CDR3 length equals 11 residues. The V and J ends lost 7 bases and 4 bases respectively, with 10 bases between them. The CDR3 here is CSGWALETQYF. CDR3 DNA sequence: TGCAGCGGCTGGGCGCTAGAGACCCAGTACTTC.

This rearrangement joins TRBV5-1 to TRBJ1-5; D perhaps matches TRBD1 (5 bases). This CDR3 spans 14 amino acids. Between the trimmed V and J ends, which lost 0 bases and 7 bases, there was a span of 11 bases. Germline CDR1 SGHRS, CDR2 YFSETQ. The DNA for the CDR3 is TGCGCCAGCAGCTTGGGTGAGCAGGGCCAGCCCCAGCATTTT. Its protein product is CASSLGEQGQPQHF.

The chain uses TRBV29-1 and TRBJ1-6; D gene ambiguous. The ends were cut back, 4 bases at V and 5 bases at J, with 9 bases in the middle. CDR3 size: 13 residues. Germline V gene sequence: CDR1 SQVTM, CDR2 ANQGSEA. The CDR3 sequence: CSVVERDNSPLHF. CDR3 nucleotide sequence: TGCAGCGTTGTCGAACGGGATAATTCACCCCTCCACTTT.

This chain links TRBV28 with TRBJ2-4; D might be TRBD1 (6 bases). V shed 11 bases and J shed 8 bases, with 22 bases lying between them. Per the germline V gene, CDR1 is MDHEN and CDR2 is SYDVKM. The CDR3 runs to 14 residues. The CDR3 loop reads CASTPRAGADIQYF. The CDR3, as DNA: TGTGCCTCCACCCCCCGGGCAGGGGCAGACATTCAGTACTTC.

There are a few counts of this clone. J is TRBJ2-3 and V is TRBV7-2; D call uncertain. The ends were cut back, 7 bases at V and 4 bases at J, with 12 bases in the middle. This CDR3 comprises 13 residues. Germline V gene lookup returns CDR1 SGHTA and CDR2 FQGNSA. CDR3 sequence reads: CASTTIRPDTQYF. In DNA form, the CDR3 reads TGTGCCAGCACTACTATAAGACCAGATACGCAGTATTTT.

This clone was seen a few times. This chain connects TRBV29-1 to TRBJ2-1; 7 bases match TRBD2. Germline V lookup: CDR1 SQVTM, CDR2 ANQGSEA. This CDR3 has 12 amino acids. V lost 7 bases, J lost 10 bases, and 10 bases stayed unmatched. CDR3 DNA: TGCAGCGCCACGACTAGCCGAGACGAGCAGTTCTTC. Protein product: CSATTSRDEQFF.

V gene TRBV5-6 combines with J gene TRBJ2-2; D gene uncertain. CDR3 size: 13 residues. V was cut by 1 base and J by 6 bases, with 7 bases left in between. The germline V gene has CDR1 SGHDT and CDR2 YYEEEE. Here the CDR3 reads CASSLRGAGELFF. In DNA form, the CDR3 reads TGTGCCAGCAGCTTGCGTGGCGCCGGGGAGCTGTTTTTT.

The chain couples TRBV28 to TRBJ1-1; tentative D call: TRBD1 (5 bases). Germline CDR1 reads MDHEN; CDR2 reads SYDVKM. This CDR3 region has 17 residues. The V end was cut by 6 bases, the J end by 6 bases, with 26 bases between. The CDR3 nucleotides read TGTGCCAGCAGATTTTATAGTGTTGTCAGGGAGGATTCTGAAGCTTTCTTT. It codes for CASRFYSVVREDSEAFF. The entire variable domain, with the rest obtained from reference TRBV28 and TRBJ1-1, is as follows: DVKVTQSSRYLVKRTGEKVFLECVQDMDHENMFWYRQDPGLGLRLIYFSYDVKMKEKGDIPEGYSVSREKKERFSLILESASTNQTSMYLCASRFYSVVREDSEAFFGQGTRLTVV.

This chain connects TRBV30 to TRBJ2-1, with 7 bases matching TRBD2. CDR3 length: 15 amino acids. V shed 2 bases, J shed 1 base, and the junction held 5 bases outside the gene matches. Germline CDR1 is GTSNPN and CDR2 is SVGIG (reference sequence). This CDR3 reads CAWSLGAGSYNEQFF. The CDR3 nucleotides are TGTGCCTGGAGTTTGGGAGCGGGATCCTACAATGAGCAGTTCTTC.

V gene TRBV28 combines with J gene TRBJ2-7, with 7 bases matching TRBD1. Unmatched junction bases numbered 5, after V lost 7 bases and J lost 2 bases. Germline V CDR1 and CDR2: MDHEN, SYDVKM. The CDR3 extends over 13 amino acids. The CDR3 DNA reads as TGTGCCAGCAATGAAGGGGGCCCCTACGAGCAGTACTTC. This codes for CASNEGGPYEQYF.

The chain couples TRBV7-2 to TRBJ1-6, with D maybe TRBD1 (5 bases). Germline-derived CDR1 and CDR2 are SGHTA and FQGNSA. The CDR3 has 12 amino acids. V lost 2 bases to trimming and J lost 10 bases, with 6 bases between them. The CDR3 sequence: CASSLRGSPLHF. The CDR3 nucleotides read TGTGCCAGCAGCTTAAGGGGCTCACCCCTCCACTTT.

In its sample, this clone was seen a few times. This rearrangement joins TRBV16 to TRBJ1-2; 7 nucleotides line up with TRBD1. V shed 5 bases and J 7 bases; nucleotides not matched to a gene: 1. The CDR3 extends over 11 amino acids. From germline, CDR1 is KGHSY and CDR2 FQNENV. The CDR3 reads CASSWDSGYTF. In DNA, the CDR3 is TGTGCCAGCAGCTGGGACAGTGGCTACACCTTC.

This sequence joins TRBV30 and TRBJ1-4, with D uncertain. The CDR3 runs 14 residues. V lost 0 bases and J lost 3, with 8 bases in between. Per germline, CDR1 GTSNPN and CDR2 SVGIG (reference sequence). The CDR3 DNA is TGTGCCTGGAGTGTGGGAGGCTCTAATGAAAAACTGTTTTTT. Its translation is CAWSVGGSNEKLFF.

The chain joins TRBV28 to TRBJ2-7; no reliable D call. V was clipped by 3 bases and J by 6 bases, with 9 bases between them. Germline V gene sequence: CDR1 MDHEN, CDR2 SYDVKM. This CDR3 has 12 amino acids. CDR3 loop: CASSFRSAEQYF. The CDR3 DNA follows: TGTGCCAGCAGTTTCAGGTCGGCCGAGCAGTACTTC. Full variable domain (outside the CDR3, taken from reference TRBV28 and TRBJ2-7): DVKVTQSSRYLVKRTGEKVFLECVQDMDHENMFWYRQDPGLGLRLIYFSYDVKMKEKGDIPEGYSVSREKKERFSLILESASTNQTSMYLCASSFRSAEQYFGPGTRLTVT.

This clone was detected once. The chain recombines TRBV30 with TRBJ1-2; D ambiguous. CDR1 GTSNPN and CDR2 SVGIG come from the germline V gene (reference sequence). V lost 4 bases, J lost 0 bases, and 6 bases lay in between. The CDR3 is made up of 12 amino acids. This CDR3 is CAWMGTNYGYTF. In DNA, the CDR3 is TGTGCCTGGATGGGTACTAACTATGGCTACACCTTC.

As regards this clone: This specimen includes other DNA sequences encoding the same CDR3. The chain employs TRBV2 and TRBJ2-5; D call uncertain. Between the trimmed V and J ends, which lost 6 bases and 3 bases, there was a span of 5 bases. The germline V gene has CDR1 SNHLY and CDR2 FYNNEI. This CDR3 has 11 amino acids. As DNA, the CDR3 is TGTGCCAGCAGGAAAGAAGAGACCCAGTACTTC. This translates into CASRKEETQYF.

Only a few counts were recorded for this clone. This sequence joins TRBV29-1 and TRBJ2-1; D gene ambiguous. CDR3 size: 14 residues. Germline lookup yields CDR1 SQVTM and CDR2 ANQGSEA. The V and J ends lost 3 bases and 0 bases respectively, with 9 bases between them. The CDR3 nucleotides are TGCAGCGTTGATACGCAAAGCTCCTACAATGAGCAGTTCTTC. This sequence encodes CSVDTQSSYNEQFF.

This clone was found a few times. This sample includes further DNA sequences coding for the same CDR3. As DNA, the CDR3 is TGTGCCAGCAGCTTTAATTCGGCAGAGACCCAGTACTTC. It codes for CASSFNSAETQYF. The chain carries TRBV11-2 and TRBJ2-5; D remains unclear. Trimming cost V 3 bases and J 4 bases, with 9 bases left between them. The CDR3 covers 13 residues. Germline V gene lookup returns CDR1 SGHAT and CDR2 FQNNGV.

The rearrangement uses TRBV18 and TRBJ2-2; D not certain. Between the trimmed V and J ends, which lost 5 bases and 3 bases, there was a span of 10 bases. Germline V gives CDR1 KGHSH, CDR2 LQKENI. The CDR3 length is 14 residues. The chain's CDR3 is CASSASVYTGELFF. DNA of the CDR3: TGTGCCAGCTCAGCGTCAGTCTACACCGGGGAGCTGTTTTTT.

J is TRBJ2-5 and V is TRBV30; D is possibly TRBD2 (6 bases). CDR3 size: 16 residues. V gave up 1 base and J gave up 5 bases, with 20 bases separating them. CDR1 is GTSNPN and CDR2 is SVGIG in the germline V gene (reference sequence). This chain's CDR3 is CAWSGSWLPGEETQYF. DNA for the CDR3: TGTGCCTGGAGTGGAAGCTGGCTCCCGGGGGAGGAGACCCAGTACTTC.

The chain has TRBV29-1 and TRBJ2-7, with TRBD2 matching 13 bases. Trimming took 6 bases from V and 5 from J; bases not matched to a gene: 7. CDR1 and CDR2 (germline): SQVTM, ANQGSEA. CDR3 length: 14 residues. CDR3 nucleotide sequence: TGCAGCGTCCTACTAGCGGGAGGGCCAAACGAGCAGTACTTC. Protein sequence: CSVLLAGGPNEQYF.

The rearrangement uses TRBV4-1 and TRBJ1-5, with TRBD1 identical over 7 bases. This CDR3 is 14 amino acids long. The germline V gene encodes CDR1 MGHRA and CDR2 YSYEKL. V lost 6 bases, J lost 1 base, and 3 bases stayed unmatched. The CDR3 coding sequence is TGCGCCAGCAGTGAGGGACAGAGCAATCAGCCCCAGCATTTT. Translating it yields CASSEGQSNQPQHF.

The chain recombines TRBV4-1 with TRBJ2-7, with 10 nucleotides matching TRBD2. V lost 4 bases and J lost 0; bases outside the gene matches: 15. CDR1 and CDR2 (germline): MGHRA, YSYEKL. CDR3 length: 19 amino acids. The CDR3 region is CASSRQGLAPGFFSYEQYF. The CDR3 DNA reads as TGCGCCAGCAGCCGGCAGGGACTAGCGCCAGGATTCTTCTCCTACGAGCAGTACTTC.

This chain uses TRBV29-1 with TRBJ2-7; D uncertain. This CDR3 spans 11 amino acids. From germline, CDR1 is SQVTM and CDR2 ANQGSEA. V was cut by 7 bases and J by 4 bases, with 11 bases left in between. The CDR3 sequence: CSARDTYEQYF. For the CDR3, the DNA is TGCAGCGCACGAGACACTTACGAGCAGTACTTC.

The rearrangement joins TRBV7-2 to TRBJ2-7, with a weak D call TRBD2 (7 bases). V shed 1 base and J shed 5 bases, with 12 bases lying between them. Germline CDR1 SGHTA, CDR2 FQGNSA. The CDR3 consists of 14 residues. The CDR3 nucleotides are TGTGCCAGCAGCTTAGTGGGAGGGGGGAACGAGCAGTACTTC. Its protein product is CASSLVGGGNEQYF.

This clone was picked up a small number of times. CDR3 DNA: TGCGCCAGCAGCCAACCGTCATCGAAGCGGAGCACAGATACGCAGTATTTT. Translated: CASSQPSSKRSTDTQYF. V and J are TRBV4-1 and TRBJ2-3, with D perhaps TRBD2 (5 bases). Germline V gene data show CDR1 as MGHRA and CDR2 as YSYEKL. This CDR3 has 17 residues. The V gene lost 2 bases and the J gene lost 0 bases, with 15 bases spanning the gap.

Only a few counts were recorded for this clone. The V and J genes are TRBV29-1 and TRBJ1-1; D remains unclear. Germline loops: CDR1 SQVTM, CDR2 ANQGSEA. Trimming took 3 bases from V and 1 from J, leaving 9 bases between them. The length of the CDR3 is 13 residues. CDR3 in amino acids: CSVDSRANTEAFF. The DNA of the CDR3 is TGCAGCGTTGATTCCCGGGCGAACACTGAAGCTTTCTTT.

This clone was recorded a few times. The chain has TRBV30 and TRBJ1-6, with D unclear. Germline CDR1 is GTSNPN and CDR2 is SVGIG (reference sequence). Trimming left V 5 bases short and J 8 bases short, with 13 bases between. The CDR3 totals 13 residues. The CDR3 reads CAWSEAADSPLHF. CDR3 nucleotide sequence: TGTGCCTGGTCTGAAGCCGCTGATTCACCCCTCCACTTT.

The V call is TRBV29-1, the J call TRBJ2-3; possibly TRBD1 or TRBD2 for D (7 bases each). The CDR3 is made up of 14 amino acids. V was pared by 4 bases and J by 8 bases, with 19 bases between. Germline lookup yields CDR1 SQVTM and CDR2 ANQGSEA. CDR3 nucleotides: TGCAGCGTTGCAGTAACCAGGGGGGGCCCTACGCAGTATTTT. Translation: CSVAVTRGGPTQYF.

The chain has TRBV30 and TRBJ2-1; D ambiguous. The CDR3 loop spans 12 amino acids. The germline CDR1 and CDR2 sequences are GTSNPN and SVGIG (reference sequence). Deletions cut 1 base from V and 4 bases from J, with 5 bases between. The CDR3 reads CAWSDRYNEQFF. DNA of the CDR3: TGTGCCTGGAGTGACCGATACAATGAGCAGTTCTTC.